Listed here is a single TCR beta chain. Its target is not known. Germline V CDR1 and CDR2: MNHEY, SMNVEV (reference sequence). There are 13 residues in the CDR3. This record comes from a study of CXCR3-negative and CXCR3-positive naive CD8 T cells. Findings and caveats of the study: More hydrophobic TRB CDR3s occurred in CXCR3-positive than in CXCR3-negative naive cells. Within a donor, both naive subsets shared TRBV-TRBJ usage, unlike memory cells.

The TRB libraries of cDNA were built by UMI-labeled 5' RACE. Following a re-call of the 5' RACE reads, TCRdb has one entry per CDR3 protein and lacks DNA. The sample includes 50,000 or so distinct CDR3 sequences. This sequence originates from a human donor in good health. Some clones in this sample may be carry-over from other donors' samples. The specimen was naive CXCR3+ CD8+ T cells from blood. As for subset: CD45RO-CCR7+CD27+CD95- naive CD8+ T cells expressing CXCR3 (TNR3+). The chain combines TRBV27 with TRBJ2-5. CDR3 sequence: CASSLYVGETQYF.